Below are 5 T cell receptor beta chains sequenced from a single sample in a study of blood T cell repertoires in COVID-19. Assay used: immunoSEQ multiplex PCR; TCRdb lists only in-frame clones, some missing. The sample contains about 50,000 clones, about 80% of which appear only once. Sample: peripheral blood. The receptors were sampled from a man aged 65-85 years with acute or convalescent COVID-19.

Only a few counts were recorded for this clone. CDR3 in DNA: TGTGCCAGCAGCTCCTCCGGGGACAGCTTCAATCAGCCCCAGCATTTT. Translated: CASSSSGDSFNQPQHF. This chain joins TRBV5-5 and TRBJ1-5, with 7 nucleotides matching TRBD1. The CDR3 sequence is 16 residues long. Germline-derived CDR1 and CDR2 are SGHKS and YYEKEE (reference sequence). The V and J ends lost 3 bases and 3 bases, in that order; junction bases with no gene match: 9.

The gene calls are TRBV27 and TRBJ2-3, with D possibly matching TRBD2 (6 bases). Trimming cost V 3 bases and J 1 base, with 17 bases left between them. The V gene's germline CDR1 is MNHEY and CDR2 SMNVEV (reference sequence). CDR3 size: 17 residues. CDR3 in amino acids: CASSLGPMASGTDTQYF. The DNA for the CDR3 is TGTGCCAGCAGTTTGGGCCCCATGGCTAGCGGCACAGATACGCAGTATTTT.

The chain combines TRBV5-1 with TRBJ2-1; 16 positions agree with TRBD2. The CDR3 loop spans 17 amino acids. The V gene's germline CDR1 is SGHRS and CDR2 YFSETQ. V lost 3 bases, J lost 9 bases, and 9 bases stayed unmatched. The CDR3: CASSWGTGLAGGGEQFF. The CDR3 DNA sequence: TGCGCCAGCAGCTGGGGAACGGGACTAGCGGGAGGGGGTGAGCAGTTCTTC.

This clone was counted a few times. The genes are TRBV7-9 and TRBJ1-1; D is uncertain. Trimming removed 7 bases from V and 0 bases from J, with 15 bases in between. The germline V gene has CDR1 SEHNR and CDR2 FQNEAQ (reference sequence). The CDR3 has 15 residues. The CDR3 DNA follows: TGTGCCAGCACCCCTGATGGGCTGGTGAACACTGAAGCTTTCTTT. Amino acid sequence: CASTPDGLVNTEAFF.

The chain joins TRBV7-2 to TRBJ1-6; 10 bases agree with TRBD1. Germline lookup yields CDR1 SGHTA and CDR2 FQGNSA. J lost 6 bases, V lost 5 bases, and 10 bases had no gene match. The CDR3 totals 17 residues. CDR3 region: CASSRNPGQGSNSPLHF. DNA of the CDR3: TGTGCCAGCAGCCGGAACCCGGGACAGGGGAGTAATTCACCCCTCCACTTT.